The source of this T cell receptor beta chain is a study of blood T cells in healthy people across ages. This clonotype has more than one count but fewer than ten. The donors, aged roughly 6 to 95, were healthy Caucasians from Russia. V was trimmed by 4 bases and J by 8 bases, leaving 9 bases between them. The CDR3 extends over 12 amino acids. Germline V gene lookup returns CDR1 SGHTA and CDR2 FQGNSA. A second PCR of 7 to 11 cycles used a sample-barcoded 5' primer and a J-beta primer mix. Every molecule of cDNA carried a tag from a template-switch adaptor with 12 random nucleotides. TCRdb reprocessed the 5' RACE reads via MiXCR and lists one record per CDR3 protein. Here the sample spans 1.8 million or so distinct CDR3 sequences, about 39% being singletons.

The J gene is TRBJ2-1, the V gene TRBV7-2; no definite D call. The TCR comes from a human donor in good health. Sample: blood. This chain's CDR3 is CASSYIRDEQFF. The CDR3 DNA follows: TGTGCCAGCAGCTACATTCGGGATGAGCAGTTCTTC.